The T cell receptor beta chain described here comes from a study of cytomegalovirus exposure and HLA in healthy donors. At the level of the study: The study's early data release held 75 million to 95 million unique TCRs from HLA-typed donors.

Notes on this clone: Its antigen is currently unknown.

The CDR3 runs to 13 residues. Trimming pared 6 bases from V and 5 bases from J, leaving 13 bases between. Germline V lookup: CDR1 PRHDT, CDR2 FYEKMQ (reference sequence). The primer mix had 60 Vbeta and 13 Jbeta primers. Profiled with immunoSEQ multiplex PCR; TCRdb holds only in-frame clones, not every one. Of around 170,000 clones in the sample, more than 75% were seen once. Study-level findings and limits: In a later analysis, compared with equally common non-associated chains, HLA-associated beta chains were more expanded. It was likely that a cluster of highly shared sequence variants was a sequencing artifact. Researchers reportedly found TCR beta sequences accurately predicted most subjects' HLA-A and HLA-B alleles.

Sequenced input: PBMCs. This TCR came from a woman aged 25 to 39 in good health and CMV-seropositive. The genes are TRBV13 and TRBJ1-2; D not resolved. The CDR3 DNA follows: TGTGCCAGCAGTTTCCGGTCCTTATATGGCTACACCTTC. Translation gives CASSFRSLYGYTF.